The 25 T cell receptor beta chains presented below share a single source sample, sequenced in a study of blood T cell repertoires in COVID-19. Libraries were prepared by immunoSEQ multiplex PCR; TCRdb keeps only in-frame clonotypes and omits some of them. The sample yields fewer than 200,000 clones, approximately 88% seen once. What was sequenced was PBMCs or T cells enriched from blood (not recorded which). These receptors originate from a young woman who had recovered from COVID-19.

The V gene is TRBV28, the J gene TRBJ1-1, with D tentatively TRBD1 (6 bases). Trimming removed 6 bases from V and 4 bases from J, with 12 bases in between. CDR1 MDHEN and CDR2 SYDVKM come from the germline V gene. This CDR3 has 13 residues. Written as DNA, the CDR3 is TGTGCCAGCAGGACAAGGGGGGGCACTGAAGCTTTCTTT. Translating it yields CASRTRGGTEAFF. Full variable domain (rest looked up from reference TRBV28 and TRBJ1-1): DVKVTQSSRYLVKRTGEKVFLECVQDMDHENMFWYRQDPGLGLRLIYFSYDVKMKEKGDIPEGYSVSREKKERFSLILESASTNQTSMYLCASRTRGGTEAFFGQGTRLTVV.

This clone was observed once. The chain uses TRBV1 and TRBJ2-1; TRBD2 was called by the table and not checked on the DNA. TRBV1 is described as a pseudogene. The CDR3 extends over 13 amino acids. The CDR3 DNA reads TGCACCAGCAGCCGAGGATCAGCCGTTGAGCAGTTCTTC. Protein product: CTSSRGSAVEQFF.

V gene TRBV30 combines with J gene TRBJ2-5; TRBD2 might be the D (6 bases). Germline CDR1 reads GTSNPN; CDR2 reads SVGIG (reference sequence). V lost 1 base to trimming and J lost 2 bases, with 14 bases between them. This CDR3 region has 15 residues. CDR3 nucleotides: TGTGCCTGGAGTGCCCAGAGAGGACTACAAGAGACCCAGTACTTC. Protein sequence: CAWSAQRGLQETQYF. Supplemented by reference TRBV30 and TRBJ2-5, the full variable domain reads SQTIHQWPATLVQPVGSPLSLECTVEGTSNPNLYWYRQAAGRGLQLLFYSVGIGQISSEVPQNLSASRPQDRQFILSSKKLLLSDSGFYLCAWSAQRGLQETQYFGPGTRLLVL.

V is TRBV5-5 and J is TRBJ2-1; 7 bases match TRBD2. The CDR3 spans 14 residues. With 5 bases clipped from V and 9 bases from J, the junction kept 11 bases outside the gene matches. Germline V lookup: CDR1 SGHKS, CDR2 YYEKEE (reference sequence). As DNA, the CDR3 is TGTGCCAGCAGTCCGGGGGGTCGTCTCTTTGAGCAGTTCTTC. Translated: CASSPGGRLFEQFF.

This clone came up once. The chain recombines TRBV24-1 with TRBJ2-3; possibly TRBD2 for D (7 bases). The CDR3 length is 18 residues. V lost 2 bases and J 2 bases, leaving 19 bases between the germline ends. Germline V gene sequence: CDR1 KGHDR, CDR2 SFDVKD. CDR3 sequence (DNA): TGTGCCACCAGTGATTCCCGCTTGGCGGGGGCATTCACAGATACGCAGTATTTT. Translating it yields CATSDSRLAGAFTDTQYF.

This clone occurred once. The chain recombines TRBV28 with TRBJ1-2; perhaps TRBD1 as D (5 bases). CDR1 is MDHEN and CDR2 is SYDVKM in the germline V gene. The CDR3 totals 14 residues. V lost 6 bases and J 3 bases, leaving 14 bases between the germline ends. CDR3 sequence: CASSEPGQDYGYTF. Here the CDR3 DNA reads TGTGCCAGCAGCGAGCCAGGGCAGGACTATGGCTACACCTTC.

The chain has TRBV4-1 and TRBJ1-5; the D is unclear. Trimming left V 0 bases short and J 8 bases short, with 14 bases between. CDR3 size: 15 residues. Germline loops: CDR1 MGHRA, CDR2 YSYEKL. The CDR3, as DNA: TGCGCCAGCAGCCAAGATCTGCTGGCCACGAAGCCCCAGCATTTT. Amino acid sequence: CASSQDLLATKPQHF.

DNA of the CDR3: TGTGCCAGCAGGGGGCCGGCACAAACCTATGGCTACACCTTC. Translating gives CASRGPAQTYGYTF. V gene TRBV3-1 (or the pseudogene TRBV3-2) combines with J gene TRBJ1-2; tentatively, D is TRBD1 (5 bases). The germline V and J ends were trimmed by 6 bases and 4 bases, with 15 bases remaining between them. CDR1 and CDR2 (germline): LGHDT, YNNKEL (reference sequence). This CDR3 comprises 14 residues.

The V and J genes are TRBV2 and TRBJ2-5; D possibly corresponds to TRBD1 (7 bases). V gave up 5 bases and J gave up 5 bases, with 18 bases separating them. In germline, CDR1 is SNHLY, CDR2 FYNNEI. The CDR3 has 15 amino acids. CDR3 residues: CASSHGQQGRETQYF. CDR3 nucleotide sequence: TGTGCCAGCAGTCACGGACAACAGGGGAGGGAGACCCAGTACTTC. The full variable domain, its missing parts supplied by reference TRBV2 and TRBJ2-5, is EPEVTQTPSHQVTQMGQEVILRCVPISNHLYFYWYRQILGQKVEFLVSFYNNEISEKSEIFDDQFSVERPDGSNFTLKIRSTKLEDSAMYFCASSHGQQGRETQYFGPGTRLLVL.

The rearrangement joins TRBV7-2 to TRBJ1-2; no clear D. CDR1 is SGHTA and CDR2 is FQGNSA in the germline V gene. V was cut by 5 bases and J by 1 base, with 11 bases left in between. CDR3 length: 14 amino acids. Here the CDR3 DNA reads TGTGCCAGCAGCCCAGAGGGAAATAACTATGGCTACACCTTC. Amino acids: CASSPEGNNYGYTF.

CDR3 bases: TGTGCCAGCAGCCTCGGGGGGTCTGGAAACACCATATATTTT. It yields the protein CASSLGGSGNTIYF. The chain uses TRBV7-6 and TRBJ1-3; D might be TRBD1 (5 bases). This CDR3 is built from 14 residues. Germline V CDR1 and CDR2: SGHVS, FNYEAQ. V lost 5 bases and J lost 1, with 9 bases in between.

The rearrangement uses TRBV5-5 and TRBJ1-2; D is ambiguous. This CDR3 region has 15 residues. Between the trimmed V and J ends, which lost 1 base and 0 bases, there was a span of 10 bases. CDR1 is SGHKS and CDR2 is YYEKEE in the germline V gene (reference sequence). CDR3 DNA sequence: TGTGCCAGCAGCTTGACTTGGGAGACTAACTATGGCTACACCTTC. Protein product: CASSLTWETNYGYTF.

V and J are TRBV3-1 (or the pseudogene TRBV3-2) and TRBJ2-3; no firm D call. The CDR3 is 14 amino acids. V was shortened by 4 bases and J by 0 bases, with 8 bases between the two germline ends. The germline V gene has CDR1 LGHDT and CDR2 YNNKEL (reference sequence). For the CDR3, the DNA is TGTGCCAGCAGCCCACAGCCTAGCACAGATACGCAGTATTTT. Amino acids: CASSPQPSTDTQYF.

The chain combines TRBV4-3 with TRBJ1-6; D is uncertain. This CDR3 is 18 amino acids long. Trimming removed 2 bases at V and 0 bases at J, with 14 bases between. Germline V gene lookup returns CDR1 LGHNA and CDR2 YSLEER. In DNA form, the CDR3 reads TGCGCCAGCAGCCAATTTGGCGGGGAAAGCTCCTATAATTCACCCCTCCACTTT. This encodes CASSQFGGESSYNSPLHF.

The chain recombines TRBV5-5 with TRBJ2-7; TRBD1 matches 7 bases. Unmatched junction bases numbered 9, after V lost 7 bases and J lost 2 bases. CDR1 SGHKS and CDR2 YYEKEE come from the germline V gene (reference sequence). This CDR3 has 14 amino acids. This CDR3 reads CASSTPQGAYEQYF. CDR3 DNA: TGTGCCAGCTCAACCCCTCAGGGGGCCTACGAGCAGTACTTC.

This clone showed up just once. The rearrangement joins TRBV2 to TRBJ1-4, with TRBD1 matching 7 bases. Germline CDR1 and CDR2: SNHLY and FYNNEI. Trimming removed 4 bases from V and 2 bases from J; junction bases left unmatched: 10. The CDR3 consists of 17 residues. The CDR3 region is CASSVGRRGRTNEKLFF. CDR3 coding DNA: TGTGCCAGCAGTGTGGGTAGGAGGGGGCGCACTAATGAAAAACTGTTTTTT. Drawing the rest from reference TRBV2 and TRBJ1-4, the complete variable domain is EPEVTQTPSHQVTQMGQEVILRCVPISNHLYFYWYRQILGQKVEFLVSFYNNEISEKSEIFDDQFSVERPDGSNFTLKIRSTKLEDSAMYFCASSVGRRGRTNEKLFFGSGTQLSVL.

The gene calls are TRBV7-2 and TRBJ2-7; 9 positions match TRBD2. Germline CDR1 and CDR2: SGHTA and FQGNSA. V lost 3 bases, J lost 3 bases, and 3 bases stayed unmatched. CDR3 size: 14 residues. CDR3 coding DNA: TGTGCCAGCAGCTTCTGGCGGGGGGGCTACGAGCAGTACTTC. Residues: CASSFWRGGYEQYF.

The chain joins TRBV7-2 to TRBJ2-7; 8 nucleotides match TRBD1. From germline, CDR1 is SGHTA and CDR2 FQGNSA. J lost 3 bases, V lost 1 base, and 5 bases had no gene match. The CDR3 loop spans 15 amino acids. CDR3 nucleotides: TGTGCCAGCAGCTTAGACAGGGGGAATTACTACGAGCAGTACTTC. This sequence encodes CASSLDRGNYYEQYF. Drawing the rest from reference TRBV7-2 and TRBJ2-7, the complete variable domain is GAGVSQSPSNKVTEKGKDVELRCDPISGHTALYWYRQSLGQGLEFLIYFQGNSAPDKSGLPSDRFSAERTGGSVSTLTIQRTQQEDSAVYLCASSLDRGNYYEQYFGPGTRLTVT.

The chain employs TRBV6-5 and TRBJ1-1; D gene uncertain. The V and J ends lost 6 bases and 0 bases respectively, with 5 bases between them. The CDR3 spans 12 residues. The V gene's germline CDR1 is MNHEY and CDR2 SVGAGI. DNA of the CDR3: TGTGCCAGCAGCGAGATGAACACTGAAGCTTTCTTT. Its translation is CASSEMNTEAFF.

The V call is TRBV19, the J call TRBJ1-5; D ambiguous. This CDR3 spans 15 amino acids. The germline V gene encodes CDR1 LNHDA and CDR2 SQIVND (reference sequence). V lost 5 bases, J lost 3 bases, and 14 bases lay in between. The CDR3 is CASSSSVVYNQPQHF. CDR3 DNA: TGTGCCAGTAGTTCTAGTGTGGTTTACAATCAGCCCCAGCATTTT. Variable domain in full (rest from reference TRBV19 and TRBJ1-5): DGGITQSPKYLFRKEGQNVTLSCEQNLNHDAMYWYRQDPGQGLRLIYYSQIVNDFQKGDIAEGYSVSREKKESFPLTVTSAQKNPTAFYLCASSSSVVYNQPQHFGDGTRLSIL.

CDR3 DNA: TGTGCCAGCAGCTCAGGGTTCGGCTACACCTTC. Protein: CASSSGFGYTF. V and J are TRBV7-2 and TRBJ1-2; D might be TRBD1 (5 bases). Germline-derived CDR1 and CDR2 are SGHTA and FQGNSA. The V and J ends lost 4 bases and 8 bases respectively, with 8 bases between them. The CDR3 contains 11 residues.

The sample holds one count of this clone. This chain connects TRBV18 to TRBJ2-7; possibly TRBD2 for D (6 bases). The V and J ends lost 0 bases and 5 bases respectively, with 11 bases between them. The CDR3 runs 14 residues. Germline V gene sequence: CDR1 KGHSH, CDR2 LQKENI. CDR3 residues: CASSPPRDRDEQYF. CDR3 DNA sequence: TGTGCCAGCTCACCACCGCGGGATAGAGACGAGCAGTACTTC.

The chain uses TRBV14 and TRBJ1-1; 8 bases fit TRBD1. V was pared by 4 bases and J by 7 bases, with 11 bases of the junction left unmatched. The V gene's germline CDR1 is SGHDN and CDR2 FVKESK. The CDR3 sequence is 15 residues long. This CDR3 reads CASSLLGQEESEAFF. DNA of the CDR3: TGTGCCAGCAGCCTTCTGGGACAGGAGGAGAGTGAAGCTTTCTTT.

The genes are TRBV5-4 and TRBJ2-5; TRBD2 agrees at 14 bases. V shed 4 bases, J shed 1 base, and the junction held 6 bases outside the gene matches. The CDR3 runs to 17 residues. Per the germline V gene, CDR1 is SGHNT and CDR2 is YYREEE (reference sequence). The CDR3 spells CASSATSGGAFQETQYF. The CDR3 region has the DNA TGTGCCAGCAGCGCGACTAGCGGGGGGGCGTTCCAAGAGACCCAGTACTTC.

The chain combines TRBV27 with TRBJ2-7, with unresolved D. The CDR3 totals 14 residues. V shed 4 bases and J shed 5 bases, with 15 bases lying between them. The germline V gene encodes CDR1 MNHEY and CDR2 SMNVEV (reference sequence). CDR3 coding DNA: TGTGCCAGCAGTTCCAGATTCCCTGAGGACGAGCAGTACTTC. Encoded protein: CASSSRFPEDEQYF.